This section outlines one T cell receptor (beta chain) sequence together with its context. Its cognate antigen is unknown. Generated by immunoSEQ multiplex PCR, the TCRdb table keeps only in-frame clones and is missing some. The sample gives 150,000 to 200,000 clones, over 70% of which show up once; less than 3% is in the top ten. These data come from a study of T cell responses to AZD1222 COVID-19 vaccine. Germline V CDR1 and CDR2: KGHSH, LQKENI. CDR3 size: 15 residues. V trimming: 1 base; J trimming: 5 bases; junction bases outside the gene matches: 5. Study-wide points: Only a handful of AZD1222 recipients, more than five in all, had baseline seropositivity. The reported proportion of spike-specific TCRs targeting unmutated variant regions was nearly half. There were vaccine-associated CD4 TCRs across spike, dominant at 160-218 and 743-854.

The source is an adult in good health. The gene calls are TRBV18 and TRBJ1-5, with 7 bases matching TRBD1. Sequencing was performed on peripheral blood, taken on day 0 of MenACWY control vaccination. This chain's CDR3 is CASSPLQGPDQPQHF. CDR3 in DNA: TGTGCCAGCTCACCACTACAGGGGCCGGATCAGCCCCAGCATTTT.